These T cell receptor beta chains were read from a single sample in a study of breast tumors, draining lymph nodes, adjacent tissues. One entry per CDR3 protein, called by TCRdb with MiXCR from the multiplex PCR reads. This table holds fewer than 250,000 distinct CDR3 sequences, around 32% found once. The sample was axillary lymph node tissue. These receptors were collected from a female donor with breast cancer. Some clones in this sample may be carry-over from other donors' samples. CDR3s leave out the opening cysteine and the closing phenylalanine or tryptophan.

len: 15
v_gene: TRBV10-3
CDR3aa: AISAFLLAGRHNEQF

len: 11
v_gene: TRBV20-1
CDR3aa: SAPGSFTDTQY

len: 11
v_gene: TRBV5-1
CDR3aa: ASSSQRSYEQY

len: 15
v_gene: TRBV10-3
CDR3aa: AISPGGYRRSGNTIY

len: 10
v_gene: TRBV12-3/TRBV12-4
CDR3aa: ASTIIADTQY

len: 13
v_gene: TRBV7-8
CDR3aa: ASSPDPGTFYEQY

len: 9
v_gene: TRBV18
CDR3aa: ASPLSGEQY

len: 12
v_gene: TRBV6-6
CDR3aa: ASSYSSVQETQY

len: 13
v_gene: TRBV19
CDR3aa: ASREGQGLTDTQY

len: 15
v_gene: TRBV19
CDR3aa: ASSITGQGTTNEKLF

len: 16
v_gene: TRBV7-2
CDR3aa: ASSLESPLAGVYNEQF

len: 13
v_gene: TRBV12-3/TRBV12-4
CDR3aa: ASSTGLAGPGTQY

len: 14
v_gene: TRBV5-1
CDR3aa: ASSLEGSPDTGELF

len: 13
v_gene: TRBV4-3
CDR3aa: ASSQGQGAKEKLF

len: 15
v_gene: TRBV12-3/TRBV12-4
CDR3aa: ASSFLLPGHRTDTQY

len: 12
v_gene: TRBV5-1
CDR3aa: ASRSRDVTYEQY

len: 11
v_gene: TRBV7-2
CDR3aa: ASSADRDQPQH

len: 10
v_gene: TRBV7-3
CDR3aa: ASSPKNNEQF

len: 13
v_gene: TRBV5-8
CDR3aa: ASSLDQREQNEQY

len: 16
v_gene: TRBV7-9
CDR3aa: ASSLGTYRDQSYNEQF

len: 13
v_gene: TRBV5-1
CDR3aa: ASSLNLGLNEKLF

len: 13
v_gene: TRBV20-1
CDR3aa: SAREGGSSYNEQF

len: 13
v_gene: TRBV4-1
CDR3aa: ASSHGGGVGGELF

len: 12
v_gene: TRBV10-3
CDR3aa: AISEGRDGQPQH

len: 10
v_gene: TRBV20-1
CDR3aa: SAGDRGTEAF

len: 11
v_gene: TRBV6-5
CDR3aa: ASSTRWYNEQL